The next 3 T cell receptor beta chains were all read from a single sample in a study of metastatic and nonmetastatic thyroid tumors. TCRdb reassembled clones from the PCR reads with MiXCR. The profile shows about 89,000 clones, 9.5% to 15% of them singletons. All patients reached thyroid surgery having received no treatment beforehand. Sequencing used tumor tissue. The receptors come from a female donor with papillary thyroid cancer or a benign thyroid nodule (not recorded which). Some clones in this sample may be carry-over from other donors' samples.

This clone was detected many times. This chain joins TRBV7-2 and TRBJ2-5, with unresolved D. CDR1 is SGHTA and CDR2 is FQGNSA in the germline V gene. The CDR3 extends over 15 amino acids. Trimming removed 1 base at V and 4 bases at J, with 13 bases between. CDR3 sequence reads: CASSLEYYMGETQYF. DNA of the CDR3: TGTGCCAGCAGCTTAGAGTACTACATGGGAGAGACCCAGTACTTC.

This clone was seen repeatedly, ten times or more. This sequence joins TRBV2 and TRBJ2-5; 7 positions agree with TRBD2. This CDR3 contains 15 residues. Germline values: CDR1 SNHLY, CDR2 FYNNEI. Germline trimming cut 1 base from V and 2 bases from J; bases unmatched to any gene: 4. CDR3 region: CASSEVLGGQETQYF. The CDR3 DNA sequence: TGTGCCAGCAGTGAAGTCCTGGGAGGGCAAGAGACCCAGTACTTC.

This clone has at least ten counts. V gene TRBV5-6 combines with J gene TRBJ2-5; 7 bases match TRBD2. The V segment lost 4 bases and the J segment 3 bases; nucleotides outside the gene matches: 3. The CDR3 totals 13 residues. Germline-derived CDR1 and CDR2 are SGHDT and YYEEEE. The CDR3 loop reads CASSPGTKETQYF. For the CDR3, the DNA is TGTGCCAGCAGCCCAGGGACTAAAGAGACCCAGTACTTC.